Following are 14 T cell receptor beta chains from one sample sequenced in a study of T cells in Graves' hyperthyroidism and ophthalmopathy. From RNA transcripts, TCR beta CDR3 regions were amplified. The study used the HTBI primer set for a first-round RT-PCR of the TCR CDR3. TCRdb used MiXCR to reprocess the multiplex PCR reads, holding one entry per CDR3 protein. The sample includes hundreds of thousands of distinct CDR3 sequences, roughly a sixth seen only once; the top ten take around 3.5%. The specimen sequenced was blood. All receptors come from a woman aged 40 to 50 with Graves' ophthalmopathy.

This clonotype was seen a handful of times. The chain carries TRBV7-6 and TRBJ1-1; 9 bases are a match to TRBD1. The CDR3 consists of 15 residues. In germline, CDR1 is SGHVS, CDR2 FNYEAQ. V trimming: 5 bases; J trimming: 4 bases; junction bases outside the gene matches: 8. CDR3 residues: CASSPGQGLPTEAFF. For the CDR3, the DNA is TGTGCCAGCAGCCCGGGACAGGGTCTCCCCACTGAAGCTTTCTTT.

This clonotype was detected many times. The rearrangement uses TRBV7-8 and TRBJ2-7; D uncertain. Trimming removed 1 base at V and 0 bases at J, with 7 bases between. Germline loops: CDR1 SGHVS, CDR2 FQNEAQ. The CDR3 has 14 amino acids. For the CDR3, the DNA is TGTGCCAGCAGCTTAGAATTAGTCTCCTACGAGCAGTACTTC. Translation gives CASSLELVSYEQYF.

V is TRBV27 and J is TRBJ1-4; a weak D match, TRBD1 (5 bases). Trimming removed 1 base at V and 5 bases at J, with 11 bases between. The germline V gene has CDR1 MNHEY and CDR2 SMNVEV (reference sequence). This CDR3 contains 15 residues. The CDR3 is CASSLYGDPNEKLFF. For the CDR3, the DNA is TGTGCCAGCAGTTTATATGGGGACCCCAATGAAAAACTGTTTTTT.

This clonotype occurred many times. The J gene is TRBJ2-3, the V gene TRBV5-1; D gene uncertain. Germline loops: CDR1 SGHRS, CDR2 YFSETQ. The CDR3 has 13 amino acids. Trimming removed 2 bases at V and 10 bases at J, with 14 bases between. CDR3 residues: CASSLNTQVPQYF. In nucleotides, the CDR3 is TGCGCCAGCAGCTTAAACACCCAGGTTCCGCAGTATTTT.

The chain uses TRBV12-3 or TRBV12-4 and TRBJ2-3; D not resolved. Trimming took 9 bases from V and 7 from J, leaving 8 bases between them. The CDR3 length is 10 residues. The CDR3 nucleotides read TGTGCCAGTTCCGGGTATACGCAGTATTTT. This gives the protein CASSGYTQYF.

This clonotype was counted only a few times. The chain uses TRBV29-1 and TRBJ2-3; possibly TRBD2 for D (5 bases). V was clipped by 6 bases and J by 6 bases, with 10 bases between them. The germline CDR1 and CDR2 sequences are SQVTM and ANQGSEA. The CDR3 is made up of 11 amino acids. This CDR3 is CSVGTGDTQYF. The CDR3 bases are TGCAGCGTGGGAACGGGGGATACGCAGTATTTT.

Written as DNA, the CDR3 is TGTGCCAGTAGTATAGATGGATACACCTACAATGAGCAGTTCTTC. The encoded protein is CASSIDGYTYNEQFF. The V and J genes are TRBV19 and TRBJ2-1, with D hard to call. Germline CDR1 and CDR2: LNHDA and SQIVND (reference sequence). The CDR3 loop spans 15 amino acids. V lost 0 bases, J lost 2 bases, and 8 bases lay in between.

The chain couples TRBV20-1 to TRBJ2-3; 8 bases map to TRBD2. The ends lost 3 bases at V and 1 base at J; junction bases unmatched: 6. Germline loops: CDR1 DFQATT, CDR2 SNEGSKA (reference sequence). The CDR3 runs 15 residues. The CDR3, as DNA: TGCAGTGCTAGTTACCGGGGGGGGGGCACAGATACGCAGTATTTT. Translated, it gives CSASYRGGGTDTQYF.

This clonotype was counted ten times or more. V usage is TRBV12-3 or TRBV12-4 and J usage is TRBJ2-5; possibly TRBD2 for D (5 bases). V was pared by 3 bases and J by 4 bases, with 12 bases between. This CDR3 comprises 14 residues. CDR3 bases: TGTGCCAGCAGTTTCGACGGCGGAGGAGAGACCCAGTACTTC. It is translated as CASSFDGGGETQYF.

This clonotype was found many times. V gene TRBV20-1 combines with J gene TRBJ1-1; no firm D call. Trimming took 0 bases from V and 3 from J, leaving 8 bases between them. The length of the CDR3 is 13 residues. CDR1 and CDR2 from the germline V gene are DFQATT and SNEGSKA (reference sequence). The CDR3 nucleotides read TGCAGTGCTAGAGATCGGCGGGACACTGAAGCTTTCTTT. Protein sequence: CSARDRRDTEAFF.

This clonotype was observed a few times. The chain recombines TRBV5-1 with TRBJ1-2, with D possibly TRBD1 on 5 matching bases. The CDR3 loop spans 15 amino acids. CDR1 and CDR2 from the germline V gene are SGHRS and YFSETQ. The V end lost 4 bases, the J end lost 0 bases, and 13 bases lay between the germline ends. The CDR3 region is CASSLGDGANYGYTF. The DNA of the CDR3 is TGCGCCAGCAGCCTTGGGGACGGAGCTAACTATGGCTACACCTTC.

The table lists this clonotype with many counts. The chain links TRBV2 to TRBJ1-2, with D uncertain. The CDR3 covers 14 residues. V lost 4 bases, J lost 4 bases, and 13 bases lay in between. Germline loops: CDR1 SNHLY, CDR2 FYNNEI. In nucleotides, the CDR3 is TGTGCCAGCAGTGTGGAGAAGCGAAGCTATGGCTACACCTTC. Protein sequence: CASSVEKRSYGYTF.

This clonotype has more than one count but fewer than ten. V and J are TRBV27 and TRBJ2-1, with TRBD2 as a possible D gene (5 bases). With 6 bases removed from V and 12 bases from J, the gap between germline ends came to 21 bases. Per germline, CDR1 MNHEY and CDR2 SMNVEV (reference sequence). This CDR3 comprises 14 residues. The CDR3 coding sequence is TGTGCCAGCAGCCAAAATTCCGGGGATCAGGTGCAGTTCTTC. This translates into CASSQNSGDQVQFF.

This chain uses TRBV6-1 with TRBJ1-2; a weak D match, TRBD1 (6 bases). Trimming removed 6 bases at V and 2 bases at J, with 10 bases between. There are 13 residues in the CDR3. The germline V gene encodes CDR1 MNHNS and CDR2 SASEGT. The chain's CDR3 is CASSGQSNYGYTF. The DNA for the CDR3 is TGTGCCAGCAGCGGACAGTCAAACTATGGCTACACCTTC.